These 31 T cell receptor beta chains were sequenced from one sample in a study of response to subunit inactivated influenza vaccine. A single record per CDR3 protein comes from TCRdb applying MiXCR to the RT-PCR reads. The sample includes roughly 170,000 distinct CDR3 sequences, nearly 9.5% seen only once; the top ten take approximately 10%. The sample was non-naive T cells sorted from PBMCs, taken on the day of vaccination. The receptors originated from a man in his forties or fifties who received an inactivated influenza vaccine.

This clonotype has only a few counts. The V and J genes are TRBV10-3 and TRBJ1-1; the match to TRBD1 covers 10 bases. Germline CDR1 reads ENHRY; CDR2 reads SYGVKD. J gave up 2 bases and V 10 bases, and 7 bases lay outside the gene matches. The CDR3 is 14 residues long. CDR3 coding DNA: TGTGCCAGTCGCGGGACAGGGGACAACACTGAAGCTTTCTTT. It is translated as CASRGTGDNTEAFF.

This clonotype came up a few times. This chain links TRBV7-2 with TRBJ2-3, with 9 bases matching TRBD2. CDR1 and CDR2 from the germline V gene are SGHTA and FQGNSA. Unmatched junction bases numbered 8, after V lost 2 bases and J lost 5 bases. The CDR3 runs to 16 residues. The CDR3 DNA is TGTGCCAGCAGCTTAACATGGCGGGGGGGCAGAGATACGCAGTATTTT. Translation gives CASSLTWRGGRDTQYF.

Points on this clonotype: This could be a read error, since a much larger clone is one nucleotide away. The chain has TRBV7-2 and TRBJ2-7; D uncertain. Trimming pared 5 bases from V and 6 bases from J, leaving 17 bases between. Germline V CDR1 and CDR2: SGHTA, FQGNSA. This CDR3 spans 14 amino acids. The CDR3 DNA is TGTGCCAGCAGCGTCGGGCCCGCTGCTATCGAGCAGTACTTC. Protein product: CASSVGPAAIEQYF.

This clonotype turned up a few times. The chain uses TRBV6-1 and TRBJ1-5, with TRBD1 matching over 7 bases. From germline, CDR1 is MNHNS and CDR2 SASEGT. The CDR3 is 17 amino acids. The J segment lost 1 base and the V segment lost 4 bases, leaving 10 bases of the junction unmatched. CDR3 loop: CASSVSNRGRSNQPQHF. Here the CDR3 DNA reads TGTGCCAGCAGTGTCTCTAACAGGGGAAGGAGCAATCAGCCCCAGCATTTT.

A few counts support this clonotype. This sequence joins TRBV4-2 and TRBJ2-7; a weak D match, TRBD2 (6 bases). Germline V lookup: CDR1 LGHNA, CDR2 YNFKEQ. The CDR3 is 15 residues long. V lost 2 bases and J 0 bases, leaving 11 bases between the germline ends. The CDR3 sequence is CASSQSAGPSYEQYF. CDR3 sequence (DNA): TGTGCCAGCAGCCAAAGCGCGGGGCCCTCCTACGAGCAGTACTTC.

This clonotype turned up a few times. The chain joins TRBV5-6 to TRBJ1-2; maybe TRBD1 (5 bases). The germline V gene encodes CDR1 SGHDT and CDR2 YYEEEE. The ends were cut back, 0 bases at V and 7 bases at J, with 13 bases in the middle. This CDR3 has 14 amino acids. CDR3 in amino acids: CASSLVRGEGGYTF. DNA of the CDR3: TGTGCCAGCAGCTTGGTACGGGGCGAGGGTGGCTACACCTTC.

This clonotype was seen a few times. The chain is built from TRBV20-1 and TRBJ2-3; D may be TRBD1 or TRBD2 (5 bases each). The CDR3 totals 15 residues. V was pared by 0 bases and J by 2 bases, with 12 bases between. Germline V CDR1 and CDR2: DFQATT, SNEGSKA (reference sequence). The CDR3 protein is CSARDLRDDTDTQYF. The CDR3 bases are TGCAGTGCTAGAGATCTACGGGACGACACAGATACGCAGTATTTT.

Written as DNA, the CDR3 is TGTGCCAGCAGCTTCCAGGACAGGGGGTATTCACCCCTCCACTTT. Translated, it gives CASSFQDRGYSPLHF. The chain joins TRBV6-2 or TRBV6-3 to TRBJ1-6; 10 nucleotides match TRBD1. The length of the CDR3 is 15 residues. The trim removed 6 bases at V and 8 bases at J, leaving 7 bases unmatched. CDR1 MNHEY and CDR2 SVGEGT come from the germline V gene.

This sequence joins TRBV5-1 and TRBJ2-5, with D possibly TRBD1 on 5 matching bases. The CDR3 spans 15 residues. V lost 1 base, J lost 2 bases, and 12 bases lay in between. Looked up from germline, CDR1 is SGHRS and CDR2 is YFSETQ. CDR3 sequence (DNA): TGCGCCAGCAGCTTGTTTATGGCAGGGCAAGAGACCCAGTACTTC. It codes for CASSLFMAGQETQYF.

This clonotype was detected only a few times. V and J are TRBV5-1 and TRBJ2-1, with 13 bases matching TRBD2. The CDR3 loop spans 18 amino acids. Per the germline V gene, CDR1 is SGHRS and CDR2 is YFSETQ. J lost 0 bases, V lost 2 bases, and 5 bases had no gene match. This CDR3 reads CASSLGLAGASSYNEQFF. The CDR3 region has the DNA TGCGCCAGCAGCTTAGGACTAGCGGGGGCAAGCTCCTACAATGAGCAGTTCTTC. Together with reference TRBV5-1 and TRBJ2-1, the CDR3 gives the full variable domain: KAGVTQTPRYLIKTRGQQVTLSCSPISGHRSVSWYQQTPGQGLQFLFEYFSETQRNKGNFPGRFSGRQFSNSRSEMNVSTLELGDSALYLCASSLGLAGASSYNEQFFGPGTRLTVL.

This clonotype was recorded at least ten times. The chain has TRBV7-3 and TRBJ2-2; D ambiguous. CDR1 is SGHTA, CDR2 FQGTGA, per germline. The V and J ends lost 4 bases and 0 bases respectively, with 6 bases between them. The CDR3 loop spans 14 amino acids. Written as DNA, the CDR3 is TGTGCCAGCAGCTACTCGACGAACACCGGGGAGCTGTTTTTT. Protein: CASSYSTNTGELFF.

The chain uses TRBV6-2 or TRBV6-3 and TRBJ1-5; TRBD1 matches 9 bases. Per germline, CDR1 MNHEY and CDR2 SVGEGT. The V and J ends lost 6 bases and 7 bases, in that order; junction bases with no gene match: 13. CDR3 size: 16 residues. The CDR3 region has the DNA TGTGCCAGCAGATCTACCCGGGGACAGGGACAGCAGCCCCAGCATTTT. The encoded protein is CASRSTRGQGQQPQHF.

This clonotype appeared many times. This chain uses TRBV9 with TRBJ2-2, with D hard to call. Germline V gene data show CDR1 as SGDLS and CDR2 as YYNGEE. Trimming left V 3 bases short and J 6 bases short, with 21 bases between. The CDR3 is made up of 17 amino acids. The DNA for the CDR3 is TGTGCCAGCAGCGGAGTTTCGGGTGCTCTCAAGGCCGGGGAGCTGTTTTTT. It specifies CASSGVSGALKAGELFF.

The chain uses TRBV6-2 or TRBV6-3 and TRBJ2-7; tentative D call: TRBD2 (5 bases). The germline V and J ends were trimmed by 7 bases and 4 bases, with 17 bases remaining between them. There are 14 residues in the CDR3. Germline CDR1 is MNHEY and CDR2 is SVGEGT. The CDR3 DNA sequence: TGTGCCAGCACCGACGTAGGGAGAGGGTACGAGCAGTACTTC. Its translation is CASTDVGRGYEQYF.

There are a few counts of this clonotype. The chain couples TRBV19 to TRBJ2-2; D remains ambiguous. CDR3 size: 15 residues. The V gene lost 8 bases and the J gene lost 5 bases, with 18 bases spanning the gap. Germline lookup yields CDR1 LNHDA and CDR2 SQIVND (reference sequence). As DNA, the CDR3 is TGTGCCAGTCCTTGGGCCTTCCCCTTGACCGGGGAGCTGTTTTTT. This encodes CASPWAFPLTGELFF.

This clonotype was seen at least ten times. V usage is TRBV7-2 and J usage is TRBJ1-2, with D hard to call. V was pared by 5 bases and J by 4 bases, with 23 bases between. This CDR3 has 17 amino acids. The germline V gene encodes CDR1 SGHTA and CDR2 FQGNSA. As DNA, the CDR3 is TGTGCCAGCAGCGTCTCGAATTTCTGGGCAGGCGCCTATGGCTACACCTTC. Translation gives CASSVSNFWAGAYGYTF. The full variable domain, with the rest looked up from reference TRBV7-2 and TRBJ1-2, is GAGVSQSPSNKVTEKGKDVELRCDPISGHTALYWYRQSLGQGLEFLIYFQGNSAPDKSGLPSDRFSAERTGGSVSTLTIQRTQQEDSAVYLCASSVSNFWAGAYGYTFGSGTRLTVV.

The sample holds many counts of this clonotype. V usage is TRBV5-1 and J usage is TRBJ2-1; 9 nucleotides line up with TRBD1. The trim removed 0 bases at V and 6 bases at J, leaving 4 bases unmatched. This CDR3 has 15 residues. Germline V CDR1 and CDR2: SGHRS, YFSETQ. The CDR3 region is CASSLGGQGLNEQFF. CDR3 nucleotide sequence: TGCGCCAGCAGCTTGGGGGGACAGGGCCTCAATGAGCAGTTCTTC.

The CDR3 DNA sequence: TGTGCCAGCAGCTTCTTGGAACTTAATTTACATGAGCAGTTCTTC. Translation gives CASSFLELNLHEQFF. This sequence joins TRBV5-8 and TRBJ2-1; no clear D gene. The germline V gene has CDR1 SGHTS and CDR2 YDEGEE. This CDR3 spans 15 amino acids. V lost 2 bases to trimming and J lost 8 bases, with 17 bases between them.

V gene TRBV5-1 combines with J gene TRBJ2-7, with D unclear. Germline CDR1 reads SGHRS; CDR2 reads YFSETQ. The V and J ends lost 3 bases and 0 bases respectively, with 13 bases between them. The CDR3 consists of 15 residues. The CDR3 loop is CASSSGQASSYEQYF. CDR3 nucleotides: TGCGCCAGCAGCTCCGGCCAGGCCAGCTCCTACGAGCAGTACTTC. The full variable domain, completed using reference TRBV5-1 and TRBJ2-7, is KAGVTQTPRYLIKTRGQQVTLSCSPISGHRSVSWYQQTPGQGLQFLFEYFSETQRNKGNFPGRFSGRQFSNSRSEMNVSTLELGDSALYLCASSSGQASSYEQYFGPGTRLTVT.

The rearrangement links TRBV30 to TRBJ2-7, with D perhaps matching TRBD1 (6 bases). The CDR3 is 13 amino acids. Germline V CDR1 and CDR2: GTSNPN, SVGIG (reference sequence). Trimming took off 4 bases at V and 2 bases at J, with 12 bases between the two ends. As DNA, the CDR3 is TGTGCCTGGAATTTCGAGGGGGCCTACGAGCAGTACTTC. Translating gives CAWNFEGAYEQYF.

In this sample, this clonotype turned up a few times. V is TRBV20-1 and J is TRBJ1-5, with a tentative D call TRBD1 (5 bases). Trimming pared 5 bases from V and 1 base from J, leaving 12 bases between. The CDR3 runs to 14 residues. Germline CDR1 DFQATT, CDR2 SNEGSKA (reference sequence). CDR3 residues: CSASQRGSNQPQHF. CDR3 nucleotides: TGCAGTGCTTCCCAACGGGGGAGCAATCAGCCCCAGCATTTT.

The chain has TRBV2 and TRBJ2-7; 7 nucleotides agree with TRBD1. Germline CDR1 is SNHLY and CDR2 is FYNNEI. Trimming at V came to 3 bases and at J to 2 bases, leaving 7 bases not matched to a gene. This CDR3 contains 15 residues. The CDR3 sequence is CASSDLGTDAYEQYF. Written as DNA, the CDR3 is TGTGCCAGCAGTGACCTAGGGACAGACGCCTACGAGCAGTACTTC.

This clonotype was observed a few times. The rearrangement joins TRBV11-3 to TRBJ2-2; D possibly uses TRBD1 or TRBD2 (5 bases each). This CDR3 contains 16 residues. With 1 base removed from V and 3 bases from J, the gap between germline ends came to 12 bases. Germline CDR1 reads SGHNT; CDR2 reads YENEEA. The CDR3 region has the DNA TGTGCCAGCAGCTTAGGCCTGGGGACCGACACCGGGGAGCTGTTTTTT. This sequence encodes CASSLGLGTDTGELFF.

This clonotype was seen a handful of times. The chain joins TRBV20-1 to TRBJ2-7, with D possibly being TRBD1 (6 bases). Germline CDR1 DFQATT, CDR2 SNEGSKA (reference sequence). The CDR3 runs 12 residues. The V and J ends lost 3 bases and 4 bases respectively, with 10 bases between them. The CDR3 coding sequence is TGCAGTGCTAGGCTGACAGGATACGAGCAGTACTTC. Its translation: CSARLTGYEQYF.

This clonotype occurred a few times. This chain joins TRBV15 and TRBJ1-5, with D uncertain. Trimming left V 0 bases short and J 4 bases short, with 10 bases between. The CDR3 covers 15 residues. CDR1 is LNHNV, CDR2 YYDKDF, per germline (reference sequence). In DNA form, the CDR3 reads TGTGCCACCAGCAGAGAATCTAAGGGAAATCAGCCCCAGCATTTT. Encoded protein: CATSRESKGNQPQHF.

In this sample, this clonotype turned up a few times. This chain connects TRBV20-1 to TRBJ2-7; unclear D gene. Germline V gene sequence: CDR1 DFQATT, CDR2 SNEGSKA (reference sequence). The germline V and J ends were trimmed by 3 bases and 6 bases, with 15 bases remaining between them. The CDR3 extends over 13 amino acids. CDR3 nucleotide sequence: TGCAGTGCTAGTGGGCAGCTAACTTCCGAGCAGTACTTC. Encoded protein: CSASGQLTSEQYF.

The table lists this clonotype with a few counts. This chain links TRBV5-6 with TRBJ2-2; 8 bases are shared with TRBD1. The germline CDR1 and CDR2 sequences are SGHDT and YYEEEE. Trimming removed 3 bases from V and 6 bases from J; junction bases left unmatched: 7. The CDR3 has 15 residues. The CDR3 loop reads CASSYGRGHAGELFF. The CDR3 DNA sequence: TGTGCCAGCAGCTACGGCAGGGGGCATGCCGGGGAGCTGTTTTTT.

This clonotype came up a few times. The rearrangement joins TRBV27 to TRBJ2-1; D could derive from TRBD1 or TRBD2 (5 bases each). Germline values: CDR1 MNHEY, CDR2 SMNVEV (reference sequence). V lost 6 bases and J lost 9, with 15 bases in between. The CDR3 has 13 residues. The CDR3 loop is CASRRSGDGEQFF. DNA of the CDR3: TGTGCCAGCAGGCGAAGTGGGGACGGTGAGCAGTTCTTC.

In this sample, this clonotype turned up many times. The chain carries TRBV27 and TRBJ1-1; D call uncertain. V gave up 4 bases and J gave up 0 bases, with 9 bases separating them. This CDR3 comprises 14 residues. The germline gives CDR1 MNHEY, CDR2 SMNVEV (reference sequence). The CDR3 bases are TGTGCCAGCAGTTATCAGGCAATGAACACTGAAGCTTTCTTT. Protein product: CASSYQAMNTEAFF.

This clonotype was recorded at least ten times. V is TRBV5-1 and J is TRBJ2-7; D is perhaps TRBD1 (5 bases). The germline V gene has CDR1 SGHRS and CDR2 YFSETQ. The germline V and J ends were trimmed by 2 bases and 1 base, with 13 bases remaining between them. The CDR3 is 15 amino acids. The CDR3, as DNA: TGCGCCAGCAGCTTTATAGACAGCGCTTCCTACGAGCAGTACTTC. Its translation is CASSFIDSASYEQYF.

The J gene is TRBJ2-1, the V gene TRBV7-8, with D perhaps matching TRBD2 (5 bases). CDR1 SGHVS and CDR2 FQNEAQ come from the germline V gene. The CDR3 consists of 14 residues. V gave up 5 bases and J gave up 10 bases, with 18 bases separating them. Here the CDR3 reads CASSPHRESVEQFF. CDR3 nucleotides: TGTGCCAGCAGCCCGCATAGGGAGTCGGTAGAGCAGTTCTTC.